Listed below are T cell receptor beta chains from one sample, sequenced in a study of blood T cell repertoires in COVID-19. TCRdb's copy holds only in-frame clones and misses some; the assay was immunoSEQ multiplex PCR. Among about 130,000 clones, about 81% were seen once, and the ten largest hold approximately 17%. Sequenced material: peripheral blood. These receptors were collected from a man aged 25-40 years with COVID-19, enrolled during active disease. Both conserved end residues are part of each CDR3.

TRBV5-1 CASSLDKPGQETQYF
TRBV15 CATSRERAGESDTQYF
TRBV19 CARDIGQEGLLNTEAFF
TRBV27 CASSPGDSRRWYGYTF
TRBV6-2/TRBV6-3 CASSGLAGGPPYEQYF
TRBV2 CASLAAGYGNTIYF
TRBV6-1 CASSEGLGYEQFF
TRBV28 CASRTPRDSAEQYF
TRBV9 CASSVDVLGSGLAHEQFF
TRBV29-1 CSGGQGVSEAFF
TRBV19 CASSIHRDYGYTF
TRBV10-3 CATKGDRGHENTEAFF
TRBV11-2 CASGEGQGTAGDHEQFF
TRBV5-8 CASSLDRDRYNEQFF
TRBV6-4 CASSDSLNTPLHF
TRBV5-8 CASSWDRAGYTF
TRBV7-3 CASSTQSTDTQYF
TRBV14 CASSPMAGIQGFRGYTF
TRBV7-8 CASSLGLAGFAQYF
TRBV5-1 CASSTLAGGLSGELFF
TRBV7-9 CASSLGIQDDSNQPQHF
TRBV6-2/TRBV6-3 CASSSLADTEAFF
TRBV28 CASSGTSGVEDTQYF
TRBV27 CASRNSYEQYF
TRBV6-5 CASSYSTGPFGAFF
TRBV2 CASSQQGYGYTF
TRBV7-2 CASSTLAGGPSTYEQYF
TRBV9 CASSVVPPGTSGTNEQFF
TRBV28 CASSSSQGTYGYTF
TRBV7-3 CASSLVGGGANTEAFF
TRBV27 CASSIKWDSPNYGYTF
TRBV4-3 CASSQWISGGADTQYF
TRBV24-1 CATSARSPPDTQYF
TRBV5-1 CASSLALLTGSGETQYF
TRBV6-1 CASSAKLAVYRGQPQHF
TRBV5-1 CASRTGLAEETQYF
TRBV6-4 CASSVGGGPRNEQFF
TRBV7-9 CASIPRQVLLGGNTIYF
TRBV19 CASSIGGDQPQHF
TRBV21-1 CASNWGGSYSGNTIYF
TRBV7-6 CASSLGEETQYF
TRBV19 CASSIVNRPTYEQYF
TRBV30 CAWSSHGTGNEKLFF
TRBV6-1 CASSEFRGTRVGYGYTF
TRBV24-1 CATSDVLAESTDTQYF
TRBV28 CASSLIAGGQFEQFF
TRBV11-2 CASSPPRIAGNTGELFF
TRBV5-1 CASSLVGRAASTDTQYF
TRBV6-5 CASSSPYSSYEQYF
TRBV4-1 CASSQVAGYEQFF
TRBV27 CASSFKGSGGNSPLHF
TRBV28 CASSSTEYGYTF
TRBV3-1/TRBV3-2 CASSQATGIASGNTIYF
TRBV24-1 CATSDWGPGELFF
TRBV4-1 CASSQGRGEGTDTQYF
TRBV28 CASSRSTRGGSPLHF
TRBV30 CAWSPGLAGGRETQYF
TRBV5-1 CASSLGDRAVTQYF
TRBV5-1 CASSRLTGVSGNTIYF